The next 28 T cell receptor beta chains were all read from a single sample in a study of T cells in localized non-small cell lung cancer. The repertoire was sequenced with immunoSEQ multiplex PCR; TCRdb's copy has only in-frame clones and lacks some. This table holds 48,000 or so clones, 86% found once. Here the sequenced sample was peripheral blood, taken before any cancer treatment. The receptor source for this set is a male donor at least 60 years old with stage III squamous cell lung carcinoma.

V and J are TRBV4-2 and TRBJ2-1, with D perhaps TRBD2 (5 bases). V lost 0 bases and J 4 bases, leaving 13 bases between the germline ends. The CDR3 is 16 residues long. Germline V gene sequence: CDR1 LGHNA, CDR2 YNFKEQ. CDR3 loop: CASSQDNGVQYNEQFF. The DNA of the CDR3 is TGTGCCAGCAGCCAAGATAACGGGGTACAATACAATGAGCAGTTCTTC.

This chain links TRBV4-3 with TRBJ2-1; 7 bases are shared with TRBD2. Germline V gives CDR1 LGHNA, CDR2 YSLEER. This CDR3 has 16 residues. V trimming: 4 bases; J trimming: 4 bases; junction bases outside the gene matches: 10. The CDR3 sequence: CASSPTAGNRYNEQFF. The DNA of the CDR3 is TGCGCCAGCAGCCCAACAGCGGGGAATAGGTACAATGAGCAGTTCTTC.

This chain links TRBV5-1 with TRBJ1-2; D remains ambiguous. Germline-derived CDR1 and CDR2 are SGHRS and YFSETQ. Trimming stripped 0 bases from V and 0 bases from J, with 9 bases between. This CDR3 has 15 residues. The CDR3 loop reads CASSLEARTNYGYTF. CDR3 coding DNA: TGCGCCAGCAGCTTGGAGGCCAGAACTAACTATGGCTACACCTTC.

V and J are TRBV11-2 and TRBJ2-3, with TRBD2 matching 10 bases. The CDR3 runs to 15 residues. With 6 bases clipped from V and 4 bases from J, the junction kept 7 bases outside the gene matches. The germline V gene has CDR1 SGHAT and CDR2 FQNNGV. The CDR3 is CASRRSGREADTQYF. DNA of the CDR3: TGTGCCAGCAGACGAAGCGGGAGGGAGGCAGATACGCAGTATTTT.

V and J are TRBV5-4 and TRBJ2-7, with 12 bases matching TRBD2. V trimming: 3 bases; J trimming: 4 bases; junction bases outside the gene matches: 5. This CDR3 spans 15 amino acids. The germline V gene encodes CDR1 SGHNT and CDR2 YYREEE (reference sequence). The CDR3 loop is CASSSSGTSGYEQYF. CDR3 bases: TGTGCCAGCAGCTCCTCCGGGACTAGCGGGTACGAGCAGTACTTC.

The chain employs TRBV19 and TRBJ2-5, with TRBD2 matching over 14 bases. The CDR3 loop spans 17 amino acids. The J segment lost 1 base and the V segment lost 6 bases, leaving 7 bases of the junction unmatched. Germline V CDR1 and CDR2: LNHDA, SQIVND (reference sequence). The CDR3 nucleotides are TGTGCCAGTAGGCGACTAGCGGGGGGGCCCCGCCAAGAGACCCAGTACTTC. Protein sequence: CASRRLAGGPRQETQYF.

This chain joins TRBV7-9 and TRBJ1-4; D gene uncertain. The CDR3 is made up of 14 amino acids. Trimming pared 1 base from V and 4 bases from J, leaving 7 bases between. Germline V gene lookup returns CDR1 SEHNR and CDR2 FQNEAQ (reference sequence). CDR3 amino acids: CASSLDRFNEKLFF. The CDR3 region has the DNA TGTGCCAGCAGCTTAGATCGGTTTAATGAAAAACTGTTTTTT. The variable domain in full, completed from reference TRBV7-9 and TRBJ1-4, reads DTGVSQNPRHKITKRGQNVTFRCDPISEHNRLYWYRQTLGQGPEFLTYFQNEAQLEKSRLLSDRFSAERPKGSFSTLEIQRTEQGDSAMYLCASSLDRFNEKLFFGSGTQLSVL.

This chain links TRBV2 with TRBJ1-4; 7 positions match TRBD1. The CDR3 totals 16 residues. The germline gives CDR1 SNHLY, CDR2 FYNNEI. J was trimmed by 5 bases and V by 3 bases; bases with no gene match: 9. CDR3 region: CASSDVLRDSNEKLFF. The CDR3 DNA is TGTGCCAGCAGTGACGTTTTGAGGGACAGCAATGAAAAACTGTTTTTT.

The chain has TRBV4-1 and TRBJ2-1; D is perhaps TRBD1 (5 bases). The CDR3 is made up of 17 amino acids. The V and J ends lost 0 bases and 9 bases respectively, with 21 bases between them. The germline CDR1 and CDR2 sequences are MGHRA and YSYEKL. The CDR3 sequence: CASSQDFDSSWGREQFF. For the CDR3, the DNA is TGCGCCAGCAGCCAAGATTTTGACTCCTCCTGGGGCCGTGAGCAGTTCTTC.

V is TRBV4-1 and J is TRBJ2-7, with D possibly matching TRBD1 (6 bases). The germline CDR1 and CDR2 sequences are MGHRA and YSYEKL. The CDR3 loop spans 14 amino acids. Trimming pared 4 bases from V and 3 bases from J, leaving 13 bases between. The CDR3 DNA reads TGCGCCAGCAGCCTAGAGACAGGAATCTACGAGCAGTACTTC. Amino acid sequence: CASSLETGIYEQYF.

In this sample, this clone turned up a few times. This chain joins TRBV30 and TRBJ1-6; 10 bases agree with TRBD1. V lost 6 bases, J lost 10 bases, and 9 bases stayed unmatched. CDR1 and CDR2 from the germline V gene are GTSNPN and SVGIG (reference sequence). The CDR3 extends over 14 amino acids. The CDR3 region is CACSTGQGSSPLHF. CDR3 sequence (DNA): TGTGCCTGCTCTACGGGACAGGGGAGCTCACCCCTCCACTTT.

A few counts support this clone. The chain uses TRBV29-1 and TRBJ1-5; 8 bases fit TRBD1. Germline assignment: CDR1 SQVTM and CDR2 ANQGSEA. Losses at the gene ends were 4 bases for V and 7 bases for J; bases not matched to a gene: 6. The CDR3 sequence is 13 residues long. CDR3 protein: CSVVDRAGQPQHF. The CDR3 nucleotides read TGCAGCGTTGTGGACAGGGCGGGCCAGCCCCAGCATTTT.

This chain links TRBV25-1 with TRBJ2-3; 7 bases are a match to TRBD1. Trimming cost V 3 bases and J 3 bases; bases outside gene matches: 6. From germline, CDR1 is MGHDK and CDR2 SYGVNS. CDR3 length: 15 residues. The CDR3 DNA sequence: TGTGCCAGCAGTGATCCAACGACAGGGACAGATACGCAGTATTTT. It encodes CASSDPTTGTDTQYF. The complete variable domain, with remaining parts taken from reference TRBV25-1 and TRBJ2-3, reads EADIYQTPRYLVIGTGKKITLECSQTMGHDKMYWYQQDPGMELHLIHYSYGVNSTEKGDLSSESTVSRIRTEHFPLTLESARPSHTSQYLCASSDPTTGTDTQYFGPGTRLTVL.

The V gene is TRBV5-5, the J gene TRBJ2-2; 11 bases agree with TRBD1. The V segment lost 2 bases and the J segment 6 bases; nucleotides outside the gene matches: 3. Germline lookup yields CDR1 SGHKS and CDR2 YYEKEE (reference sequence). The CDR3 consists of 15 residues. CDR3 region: CASSFGQGASGELFF. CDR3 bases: TGTGCCAGCAGCTTCGGACAGGGGGCCTCCGGGGAGCTGTTTTTT.

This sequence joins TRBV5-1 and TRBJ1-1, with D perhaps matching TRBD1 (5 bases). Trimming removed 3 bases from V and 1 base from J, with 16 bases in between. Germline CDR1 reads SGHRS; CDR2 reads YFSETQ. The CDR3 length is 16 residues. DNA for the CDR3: TGCGCCAGCAGCTGGCGCGGTTCGGGGACGAACACTGAAGCTTTCTTT. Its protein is CASSWRGSGTNTEAFF.

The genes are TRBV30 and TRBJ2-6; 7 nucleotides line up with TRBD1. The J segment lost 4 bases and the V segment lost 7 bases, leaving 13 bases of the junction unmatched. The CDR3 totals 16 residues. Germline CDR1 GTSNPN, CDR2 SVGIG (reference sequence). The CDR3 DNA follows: TGTGCCTTTAAACCCGACAGGGCCTCAGGGGCCAACGTCCTGACTTTC. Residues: CAFKPDRASGANVLTF.

The CDR3 loop reads CASSPLEENYGYTF. The CDR3 DNA is TGTGCCAGCAGTCCCCTCGAGGAGAACTATGGCTACACCTTC. This chain connects TRBV6-6 to TRBJ1-2; the D is unclear. This CDR3 has 14 residues. The ends were cut back, 5 bases at V and 2 bases at J, with 12 bases in the middle. Germline CDR1 reads MNHNY; CDR2 reads SVGAGI (reference sequence).

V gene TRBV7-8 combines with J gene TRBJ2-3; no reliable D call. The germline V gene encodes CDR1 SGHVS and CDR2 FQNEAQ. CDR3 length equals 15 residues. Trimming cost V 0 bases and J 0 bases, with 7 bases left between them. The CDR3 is CASSLARGSTDTQYF. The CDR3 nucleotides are TGTGCCAGCAGCTTAGCGCGCGGAAGCACAGATACGCAGTATTTT. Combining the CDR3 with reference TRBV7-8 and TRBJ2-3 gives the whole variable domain GAGVSQSPRYKVAKRGQDVALRCDPISGHVSLFWYQQALGQGPEFLTYFQNEAQLDKSGLPSDRFFAERPEGSVSTLKIQRTQQEDSAVYLCASSLARGSTDTQYFGPGTRLTVL.

The CDR3 loop is CASSEPGQGTGYTF. The CDR3 region has the DNA TGTGCCAGCAGTGAACCGGGACAGGGGACTGGCTACACCTTC. The genes are TRBV28 and TRBJ1-2; 10 bases fit TRBD1. Germline loops: CDR1 MDHEN, CDR2 SYDVKM. This CDR3 has 14 amino acids. The V segment lost 5 bases and the J segment 7 bases; nucleotides outside the gene matches: 7.

Here the CDR3 DNA reads TGTGCCAGCTCTCCAAACCGGGACAGGGGCAATCAGCCCCAGCATTTT. Protein: CASSPNRDRGNQPQHF. This chain links TRBV18 with TRBJ1-5; 9 bases are a match to TRBD1. Germline V gives CDR1 KGHSH, CDR2 LQKENI. After removal of 6 bases from V and 2 bases from J, the junction contained 8 bases not matched to a gene. This CDR3 contains 16 residues. The complete variable domain, with remaining parts taken from reference TRBV18 and TRBJ1-5, reads NAGVMQNPRHLVRRRGQEARLRCSPMKGHSHVYWYRQLPEEGLKFMVYLQKENIIDESGMPKERFSAEFPKEGPSILRIQQVVRGDSAAYFCASSPNRDRGNQPQHFGDGTRLSIL.

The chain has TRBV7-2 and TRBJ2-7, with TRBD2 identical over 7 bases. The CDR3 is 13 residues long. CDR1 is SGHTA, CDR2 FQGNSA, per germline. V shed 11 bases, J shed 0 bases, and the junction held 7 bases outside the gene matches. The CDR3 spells CARPAGPSYEQYF. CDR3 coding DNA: TGTGCCCGGCCAGCGGGACCCTCCTACGAGCAGTACTTC.

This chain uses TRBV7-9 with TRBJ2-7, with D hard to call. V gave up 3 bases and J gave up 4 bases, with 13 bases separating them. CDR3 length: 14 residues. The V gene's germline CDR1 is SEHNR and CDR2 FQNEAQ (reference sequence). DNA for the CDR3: TGTGCCAGCAGCTTTGTTAGCCCGCCTTACGAGCAGTACTTC. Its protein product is CASSFVSPPYEQYF.

Here the CDR3 reads CASSWGQGRGTQYF. In DNA form, the CDR3 reads TGTGCCAGCAGCTGGGGACAGGGACGGGGGACCCAGTACTTC. The rearrangement links TRBV6-5 to TRBJ2-5; 9 nucleotides line up with TRBD1. V dropped 6 bases and J dropped 7; count of bases not matched to a gene: 9. CDR1 is MNHEY and CDR2 is SVGAGI in the germline V gene. The CDR3 totals 14 residues.

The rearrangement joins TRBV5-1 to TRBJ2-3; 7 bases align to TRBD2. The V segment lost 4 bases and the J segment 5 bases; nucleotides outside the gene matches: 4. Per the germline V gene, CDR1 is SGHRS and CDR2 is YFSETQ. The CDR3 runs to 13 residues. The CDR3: CASSREAVDTQYF. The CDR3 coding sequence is TGCGCCAGCAGCCGGGAGGCGGTAGATACGCAGTATTTT.

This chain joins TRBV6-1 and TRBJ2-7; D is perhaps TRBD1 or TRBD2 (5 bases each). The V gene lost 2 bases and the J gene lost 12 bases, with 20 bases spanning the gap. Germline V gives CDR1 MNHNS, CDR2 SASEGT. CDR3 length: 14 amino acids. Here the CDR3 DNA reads TGTGCCAGCAGTGAAAGTTTTGGGGGACGGGAAGGGTACTTC. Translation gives CASSESFGGREGYF.

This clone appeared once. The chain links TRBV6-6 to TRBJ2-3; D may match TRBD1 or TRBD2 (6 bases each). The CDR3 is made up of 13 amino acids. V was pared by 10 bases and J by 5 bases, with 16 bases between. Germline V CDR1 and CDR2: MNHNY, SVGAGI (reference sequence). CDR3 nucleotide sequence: TGTGCCACCCGGCAGGGGAGGAAAGATACGCAGTATTTT. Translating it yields CATRQGRKDTQYF.

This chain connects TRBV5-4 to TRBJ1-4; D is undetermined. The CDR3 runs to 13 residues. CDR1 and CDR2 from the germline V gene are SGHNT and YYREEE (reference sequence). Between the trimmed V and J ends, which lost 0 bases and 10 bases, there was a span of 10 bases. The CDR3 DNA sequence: TGTGCCAGCAGCTTGGCCGAAACTGGAAAACTGTTTTTT. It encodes CASSLAETGKLFF.

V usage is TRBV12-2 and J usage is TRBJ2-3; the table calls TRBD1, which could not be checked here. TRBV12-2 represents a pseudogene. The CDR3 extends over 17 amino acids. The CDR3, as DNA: TGTGCAAGTCGCTTAGCGCACAGGCGTCCGCGCACAGATACGCAGTATTTT. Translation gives CASRLAHRRPRTDTQYF.